A selection of T cell receptor beta chains follows, all from one sample in a study of T-cell reconstitution after alpha-beta-depleted transplantation in children. TCRdb redid the calling of the PCR reads with MiXCR, one entry per CDR3 protein. The sample lists fewer than 450,000 distinct CDR3 sequences, 15% to 20% seen once, with roughly two fifths in the top ten. Sequenced material: PBMCs, mostly from graft donor cells, taken 360 days after TCRalphabeta/CD19-depleted stem cell transplant. Receptor source: a male patient aged 2 to 10 who had a stem cell transplant for acute lymphoblastic leukemia, so the T cells may come from the graft donor. The CDR3 runs from the conserved cysteine through the conserved F or W. A D gene is named only where the DNA matches it firmly. The size field is filled for only some rows; it gives once, few, many or a size class.

V gene: TRBV5-1
J gene: TRBJ2-2
clone size: few
D gene: TRBD2
CDR3 DNA: TGCGCCAGCAGCTTACGTCTAGCGGGAGCCGGAGGCGGGGAGCTGTTTTTT
CDR3 protein: CASSLRLAGAGGGELFF

V gene: TRBV7-3
J gene: TRBJ2-1
clone size: -
D gene: -
CDR3 DNA: TGTGCCAGCAACCCCACCCTAGTAACCCACAATGAGCAGTTCTTC
CDR3 protein: CASNPTLVTHNEQFF

V gene: TRBV28
J gene: TRBJ1-5
clone size: few
D gene: -
CDR3 DNA: TGTGCCAGCAGTTTATTTGGGGGGATGCGGACTCAGCCCCAGCATTTT
CDR3 protein: CASSLFGGMRTQPQHF

V gene: TRBV12-3/TRBV12-4
J gene: TRBJ2-7
clone size: few
D gene: -
CDR3 DNA: TGTGCCAGCAGTTTATTGGGGAGGTACTACGAGCAGTACTTC
CDR3 protein: CASSLLGRYYEQYF

V gene: TRBV20-1
J gene: TRBJ2-1
clone size: many
D gene: -
CDR3 DNA: TGCAGTGCTAGAGGTGGGAAAGGAGCAAACTACGATGAGCAGTTCTTC
CDR3 protein: CSARGGKGANYDEQFF

V gene: TRBV28
J gene: TRBJ1-1
clone size: few
D gene: -
CDR3 DNA: TGTGCCAGCAGTTTAGACACGCGCCTGAGCACTGAAGCTTTCTTT
CDR3 protein: CASSLDTRLSTEAFF

V gene: TRBV20-1
J gene: TRBJ2-7
clone size: many
D gene: -
CDR3 DNA: TGCAGTGCTAGCCACCCGTCAGGGACCTACGAGCAGTACTTC
CDR3 protein: CSASHPSGTYEQYF

V gene: TRBV14
J gene: TRBJ2-2
clone size: -
D gene: -
CDR3 DNA: TGTGCCAGCAGCCAAGTTTCAGGGTTCACCGGGGAGCTGTTTTTT
CDR3 protein: CASSQVSGFTGELFF

V gene: TRBV27
J gene: TRBJ1-2
clone size: -
D gene: -
CDR3 DNA: TGTGCCAGCAGTTTATCTGGACACTTAGGGGATGGCTACACCTTC
CDR3 protein: CASSLSGHLGDGYTF

V gene: TRBV6-5
J gene: TRBJ2-2
clone size: few
D gene: -
CDR3 DNA: TGTGCCAGCAGTTACTTCATGAACACCGGGGAGCTGTTTTTT
CDR3 protein: CASSYFMNTGELFF

V gene: TRBV4-2
J gene: TRBJ2-3
clone size: few
D gene: -
CDR3 DNA: TGTGCCAGCAGCCCCCGCGCTGTAGGGATATACACAGATACGCAGTATTTT
CDR3 protein: CASSPRAVGIYTDTQYF

V gene: TRBV10-3
J gene: TRBJ2-4
clone size: few
D gene: -
CDR3 DNA: TGTGCCATCAGTGAAAAAGGACAGTGGGTGGGTCAGTACTTC
CDR3 protein: CAISEKGQWVGQYF

V gene: TRBV20-1
J gene: TRBJ2-1
clone size: -
D gene: -
CDR3 DNA: TGCAGTGCTAGAGATCCAGGGCGGGACGAGTTCTTC
CDR3 protein: CSARDPGRDEFF

V gene: TRBV20-1
J gene: TRBJ1-1
clone size: few
D gene: -
CDR3 DNA: TGCAGTGCTGGACCCCTCCCAGGGGACGGTGAAGCTTTCTTT
CDR3 protein: CSAGPLPGDGEAFF

V gene: TRBV20-1
J gene: TRBJ2-5
clone size: many
D gene: -
CDR3 DNA: TGCAGTGCTCACCCCCCCTGGACAGAAGAGACCCAGTACTTC
CDR3 protein: CSAHPPWTEETQYF

V gene: TRBV28
J gene: TRBJ2-3
clone size: -
D gene: -
CDR3 DNA: TGTGCCAGCACGACACTGGGCTTCACAGATACGCAGTATTTT
CDR3 protein: CASTTLGFTDTQYF

V gene: TRBV5-1
J gene: TRBJ2-7
clone size: -
D gene: TRBD2
CDR3 DNA: TGCGCCAGCAGCTTGGTCCTAGCGGGAGAGTACGAGCAGTACTTC
CDR3 protein: CASSLVLAGEYEQYF

V gene: TRBV28
J gene: TRBJ2-3
clone size: few
D gene: -
CDR3 DNA: TGTGCCAGCAACCAGGTACTCACAGATACGCAGTATTTT
CDR3 protein: CASNQVLTDTQYF

V gene: TRBV7-6
J gene: TRBJ1-1
clone size: -
D gene: TRBD1
CDR3 DNA: TGTGCCAGCAGCTTATATAGGGGACAGCCTGAAGCTTTCTTT
CDR3 protein: CASSLYRGQPEAFF

V gene: TRBV5-6
J gene: TRBJ1-3
clone size: -
D gene: -
CDR3 DNA: TGTGCCAGCAGCTTGTTGACAGCTAACGGAAACACCATATATTTT
CDR3 protein: CASSLLTANGNTIYF

V gene: TRBV12-3/TRBV12-4
J gene: TRBJ2-2
clone size: -
D gene: TRBD1
CDR3 DNA: TGTGCCAGCAGCCAGACAGGGGCAGGCGGGGAGCTGTTTTTT
CDR3 protein: CASSQTGAGGELFF

V gene: TRBV20-1
J gene: TRBJ2-1
clone size: -
D gene: -
CDR3 DNA: TGCAGAGGCCTAGCCCTCTTTGACAATGAGCAGTTCTTC
CDR3 protein: CRGLALFDNEQFF